The subject of this entry is one T cell receptor (beta chain). Generated by immunoSEQ multiplex PCR, the TCRdb table keeps only in-frame clones and is missing some. The sample records 1,500,000 or so clones, roughly 96% being singletons. These data come from a study of shared clonotypes between healthy human individuals. Germline CDR1 is GTSNPN and CDR2 is SVGIG (reference sequence). The ends were cut back, 3 bases at V and 1 base at J, with 15 bases in the middle. The CDR3 sequence is 15 residues long. This sequence was found in a man aged 25-45 years in good health. Specimen: naive CD4+ T cells sorted from blood. Subset in this sample: CD45RA+ positively selected. V gene TRBV30 combines with J gene TRBJ2-5; tentatively, D is TRBD2 (6 bases). The CDR3 DNA is TGTGCCTGGAGAGGGAGGCCTCGGGTCCAAGAGACCCAGTACTTC. Translation gives CAWRGRPRVQETQYF.